The 20 T cell receptor beta chains presented below share a single source sample, sequenced in a study of blood T cell repertoires in COVID-19. Sequencing used immunoSEQ multiplex PCR; TCRdb keeps in-frame clones, though not all of them. Of more than 250,000 clones detected, approximately 80% appear once; the ten largest clones hold 8% to 9.5%. The sample comprised peripheral blood. Receptor source: a human donor in a cohort sampled during active COVID-19.

The V gene is TRBV10-3, the J gene TRBJ2-5; 7 bases fit TRBD1. The CDR3 is 13 residues long. Per germline, CDR1 ENHRY and CDR2 SYGVKD. V shed 6 bases and J 3 bases; nucleotides not matched to a gene: 4. The CDR3: CAIRSGTEETQYF. CDR3 DNA: TGTGCCATCAGATCCGGGACAGAAGAGACCCAGTACTTC.

V gene TRBV21-1 combines with J gene TRBJ2-1; the table's TRBD2 call for D was not verified on the DNA. TRBV21-1 is a pseudogene. The CDR3 extends over 17 amino acids. Here the CDR3 reads CASSKCGLAGSYNEQFF. CDR3 bases: TGCGCCAGCAGCAAATGCGGGCTAGCGGGTTCCTACAATGAGCAGTTCTTC.

The CDR3 DNA follows: TGCGCCAGCAGCCGCGGACAGGGGGCGTTTGAAAAACTGTTTTTT. Encoded protein: CASSRGQGAFEKLFF. The rearrangement uses TRBV4-1 and TRBJ1-4, with 11 bases that match TRBD1. The CDR3 consists of 15 residues. Germline-derived CDR1 and CDR2 are MGHRA and YSYEKL. V lost 4 bases, J lost 7 bases, and 5 bases stayed unmatched.

This clone showed up just a few times. This chain uses TRBV5-6 with TRBJ2-1, with D possibly being TRBD1 (7 bases). With 1 base removed from V and 8 bases from J, the gap between germline ends came to 16 bases. The CDR3 covers 15 residues. Germline V gene sequence: CDR1 SGHDT, CDR2 YYEEEE. The CDR3 is CASSLFRGDIHEQFF. CDR3 DNA: TGTGCCAGCAGCTTGTTCAGGGGGGATATCCATGAGCAGTTCTTC. The full variable domain, completed using reference TRBV5-6 and TRBJ2-1, is DAGVTQSPTHLIKTRGQQVTLRCSPKSGHDTVSWYQQALGQGPQFIFQYYEEEERQRGNFPDRFSGHQFPNYSSELNVNALLLGDSALYLCASSLFRGDIHEQFFGPGTRLTVL.

This clone was detected only once. This chain links TRBV2 with TRBJ2-4, with D possibly TRBD1 on 5 matching bases. With 4 bases removed from V and 6 bases from J, the gap between germline ends came to 16 bases. The CDR3 length is 15 residues. Germline assignment: CDR1 SNHLY and CDR2 FYNNEI. The CDR3 here is CASSVQGSIGNIQYF. In nucleotides, the CDR3 is TGTGCCAGCAGTGTGCAGGGTTCGATTGGAAACATTCAGTACTTC.

This chain uses TRBV7-6 with TRBJ2-3, with 10 positions matching TRBD1. V trimming: 0 bases; J trimming: 4 bases; junction bases outside the gene matches: 19. Germline V gene data show CDR1 as SGHVS and CDR2 as FNYEAQ. The CDR3 is made up of 21 amino acids. CDR3 loop: CASSLAPFGPVGQGLADTQYF. The CDR3 coding sequence is TGTGCCAGCAGCTTAGCGCCGTTCGGGCCTGTGGGACAGGGGTTAGCAGATACGCAGTATTTT.

The chain joins TRBV15 to TRBJ2-7, with 8 bases that match TRBD1. The CDR3 is made up of 16 amino acids. J gave up 7 bases and V 5 bases, and 16 bases lay outside the gene matches. In germline, CDR1 is LNHNV, CDR2 YYDKDF (reference sequence). The CDR3 protein is CATSLTRTGPGGEQYF. The CDR3 nucleotides read TGTGCCACCAGCCTCACCCGGACAGGGCCGGGTGGGGAGCAGTACTTC.

The rearrangement joins TRBV19 to TRBJ1-1; 7 bases are shared with TRBD1. Germline V gene sequence: CDR1 LNHDA, CDR2 SQIVND (reference sequence). The V gene end was trimmed by 3 bases and the J gene end by 6 bases; junction bases not matched to a gene: 4. The CDR3 has 13 residues. In DNA, the CDR3 is TGTGCCAGTAGTATTCTGACAGGGTCTGAAGCTTTCTTT. Protein sequence: CASSILTGSEAFF.

V usage is TRBV15 and J usage is TRBJ1-1, with 7 bases aligning to TRBD1. Trimming cost V 6 bases and J 0 bases; bases outside gene matches: 4. There are 14 residues in the CDR3. CDR1 and CDR2 (germline): LNHNV, YYDKDF (reference sequence). The CDR3 nucleotides are TGTGCCACCAGTATCAGGGGGATGAACACTGAAGCTTTCTTT. Translated, it gives CATSIRGMNTEAFF.

The chain uses TRBV2 and TRBJ2-6, with 8 bases matching TRBD1. CDR1 SNHLY and CDR2 FYNNEI come from the germline V gene. The J segment lost 0 bases and the V segment lost 6 bases, leaving 4 bases of the junction unmatched. This CDR3 has 16 residues. CDR3 sequence reads: CASRRQGSSGANVLTF. CDR3 nucleotides: TGTGCCAGCAGAAGACAGGGGTCCTCTGGGGCCAACGTCCTGACTTTC.

The chain employs TRBV6-2 or TRBV6-3 and TRBJ1-3; TRBD1 is a possible D gene (5 bases). V lost 2 bases, J lost 1 base, and 15 bases lay in between. The V gene's germline CDR1 is MNHEY and CDR2 SVGEGT. CDR3 size: 17 residues. The CDR3 sequence is CASSYTNPRVSGNTIYF. CDR3 nucleotide sequence: TGTGCCAGCAGTTACACAAACCCCAGGGTATCTGGAAACACCATATATTTT.

V usage is TRBV4-1 and J usage is TRBJ1-5, with 7 bases matching TRBD1. J lost 6 bases, V lost 1 base, and 6 bases had no gene match. The germline V gene has CDR1 MGHRA and CDR2 YSYEKL. CDR3 length equals 15 residues. Here the CDR3 reads CASSQGPGGPQPQHF. For the CDR3, the DNA is TGCGCCAGCAGCCAAGGGCCAGGGGGTCCTCAGCCCCAGCATTTT.

This rearrangement joins TRBV10-3 to TRBJ2-3; 11 bases match TRBD2. CDR1 is ENHRY and CDR2 is SYGVKD in the germline V gene. The CDR3 length is 14 residues. Trimming took 6 bases from V and 1 from J; bases not matched to a gene: 0. The CDR3, as DNA: TGTGCCATCAGGGGACTAGCGGGCACAGATACGCAGTATTTT. Protein product: CAIRGLAGTDTQYF.

The chain couples TRBV5-4 to TRBJ2-1; D gene ambiguous. The V end was cut by 4 bases, the J end by 8 bases, with 16 bases between. Germline CDR1 and CDR2: SGHNT and YYREEE (reference sequence). The CDR3 sequence is 14 residues long. CDR3 coding DNA: TGTGCCAGCAGCCCCGCGGCGTCGAACGATGAGCAGTTCTTC. It codes for CASSPAASNDEQFF.

The gene calls are TRBV5-4 and TRBJ1-4; possible D gene TRBD1, 5 bases. Trimming pared 3 bases from V and 0 bases from J, leaving 18 bases between. Germline V gene data show CDR1 as SGHNT and CDR2 as YYREEE (reference sequence). This CDR3 is built from 18 residues. For the CDR3, the DNA is TGTGCCAGCAGCTGGGGGGGGACTGACCCCACAACTAATGAAAAACTGTTTTTT. Amino acids: CASSWGGTDPTTNEKLFF.

This chain connects TRBV19 to TRBJ1-4; no definite D call. This CDR3 comprises 12 residues. The germline gives CDR1 LNHDA, CDR2 SQIVND (reference sequence). Trimming removed 6 bases from V and 5 bases from J, with 7 bases in between. CDR3 amino acids: CASRNSNEKLFF. CDR3 in DNA: TGTGCCAGTAGAAACTCGAATGAAAAACTGTTTTTT. The variable domain in full, with the rest retrieved from reference TRBV19 and TRBJ1-4, is DGGITQSPKYLFRKEGQNVTLSCEQNLNHDAMYWYRQDPGQGLRLIYYSQIVNDFQKGDIAEGYSVSREKKESFPLTVTSAQKNPTAFYLCASRNSNEKLFFGSGTQLSVL.

This rearrangement joins TRBV19 to TRBJ2-1; D remains unclear. In germline, CDR1 is LNHDA, CDR2 SQIVND (reference sequence). Trimming removed 1 base at V and 8 bases at J, with 9 bases between. The CDR3 contains 13 residues. The CDR3 loop is CASSIVENYEQFF. CDR3 DNA: TGTGCCAGTAGTATAGTTGAGAATTATGAGCAGTTCTTC. Based on the CDR3 plus reference TRBV19 and TRBJ2-1, the full variable domain is DGGITQSPKYLFRKEGQNVTLSCEQNLNHDAMYWYRQDPGQGLRLIYYSQIVNDFQKGDIAEGYSVSREKKESFPLTVTSAQKNPTAFYLCASSIVENYEQFFGPGTRLTVL.

This sequence joins TRBV6-5 and TRBJ2-7, with D unresolved. Germline assignment: CDR1 MNHEY and CDR2 SVGAGI. Trimming shortened V by 8 bases and J by 3 bases, and 11 bases separated the two germline ends. This CDR3 is 12 amino acids long. The CDR3 reads CASWNSFYEQYF. The CDR3 region has the DNA TGTGCCAGCTGGAACAGCTTCTACGAGCAGTACTTC.

For the CDR3, the DNA is TGTGCCAGCAGTTCTCACACGGGACAGGGGGACGGGGGCAATCAGCCCCAGCATTTT. This sequence encodes CASSSHTGQGDGGNQPQHF. V and J are TRBV27 and TRBJ1-5; TRBD1 agrees at 11 bases. Germline V gene lookup returns CDR1 MNHEY and CDR2 SMNVEV (reference sequence). The ends lost 4 bases at V and 2 bases at J; junction bases unmatched: 13. The CDR3 consists of 19 residues.

This chain uses TRBV10-2 with TRBJ2-7, with 11 bases identical to TRBD1. CDR1 is WSHSY, CDR2 SAAADI, per germline. This CDR3 has 20 residues. V shed 0 bases and J 4 bases; nucleotides not matched to a gene: 17. CDR3 sequence (DNA): TGCGCCAGCAGTGAGTCTGGACAGGGGGCTAGGAAGACCTTAAGGTACGAGCAGTACTTC. This encodes CASSESGQGARKTLRYEQYF.